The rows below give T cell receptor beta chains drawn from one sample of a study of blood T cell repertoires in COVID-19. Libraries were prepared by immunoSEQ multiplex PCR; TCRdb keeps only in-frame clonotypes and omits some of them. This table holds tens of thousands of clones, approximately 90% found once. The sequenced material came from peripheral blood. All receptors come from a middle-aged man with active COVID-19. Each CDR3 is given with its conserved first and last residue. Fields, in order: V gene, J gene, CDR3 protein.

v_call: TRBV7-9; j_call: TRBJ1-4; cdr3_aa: CASSLNVDSNEKLFF
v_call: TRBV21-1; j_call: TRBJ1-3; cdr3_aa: CASSKQQGPGNTIYF
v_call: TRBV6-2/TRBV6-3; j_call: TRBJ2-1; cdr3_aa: CASSSGWNEQFF
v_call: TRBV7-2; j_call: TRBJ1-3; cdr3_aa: CASSFSPGNTIYF
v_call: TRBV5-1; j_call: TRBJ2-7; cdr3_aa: CASSPAYGGDSYEQYF
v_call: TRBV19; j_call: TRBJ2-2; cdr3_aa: CASTSGTGRAGELFF
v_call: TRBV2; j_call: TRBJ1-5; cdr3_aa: CASSSDRGNQPQHF
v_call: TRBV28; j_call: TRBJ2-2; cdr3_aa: CASTLRTSGTTGELFF
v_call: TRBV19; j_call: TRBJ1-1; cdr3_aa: CASSISQMNTEAFF
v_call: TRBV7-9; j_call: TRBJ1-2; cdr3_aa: CASSFGTGLYGYTF
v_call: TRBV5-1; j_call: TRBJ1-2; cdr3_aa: CASSPSVGGGPNSGYTF
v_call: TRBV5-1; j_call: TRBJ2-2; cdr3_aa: CASRAGGPTGELFF
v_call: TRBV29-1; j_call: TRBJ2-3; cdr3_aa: CSGRDTGTDTQYF
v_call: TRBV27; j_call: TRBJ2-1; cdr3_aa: CASTEGPGLALNEQFF
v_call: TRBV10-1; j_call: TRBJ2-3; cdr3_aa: CASSESKAGVQTDTQYF
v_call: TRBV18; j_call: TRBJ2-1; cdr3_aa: CASSPPPSAGTGANDGNEQFF
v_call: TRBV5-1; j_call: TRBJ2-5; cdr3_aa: CASRVGPSGAGETQYF
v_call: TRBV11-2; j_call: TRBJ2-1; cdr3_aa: CASSLASEANEQFF
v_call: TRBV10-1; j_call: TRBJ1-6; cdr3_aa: CASSDFGNGDSPLHF
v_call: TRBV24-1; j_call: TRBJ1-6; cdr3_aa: CATSDRGRSSPLHF
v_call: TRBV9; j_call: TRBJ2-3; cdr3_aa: CASSVVPGEDTQYF
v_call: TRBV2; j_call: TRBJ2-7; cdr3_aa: CASSLAGGHRNEQYF
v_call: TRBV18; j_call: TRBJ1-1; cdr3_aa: CASSPGSGGTEAFF
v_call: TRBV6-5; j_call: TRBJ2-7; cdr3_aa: CASRQFNDEQYF
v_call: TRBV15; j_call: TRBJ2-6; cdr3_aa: CATSRDGGTGLAGANVLTF
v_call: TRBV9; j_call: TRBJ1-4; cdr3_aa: CASSRDGSPAGKLFF
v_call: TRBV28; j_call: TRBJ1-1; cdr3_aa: CASGTRRGLNTEAFF
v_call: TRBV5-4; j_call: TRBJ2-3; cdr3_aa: CASSRTGRELEDTQYF
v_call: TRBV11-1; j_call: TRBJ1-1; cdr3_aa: CASSTRGNTEAFF
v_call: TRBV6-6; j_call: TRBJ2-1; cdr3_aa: CASSYGQGGPNEQFF
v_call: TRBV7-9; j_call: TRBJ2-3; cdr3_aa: CASSLGATLDTQYF
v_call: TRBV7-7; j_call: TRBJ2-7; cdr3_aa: CASSLAPVDRHEQYF
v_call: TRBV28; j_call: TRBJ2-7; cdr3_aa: CASSPGLAGPYEQYF
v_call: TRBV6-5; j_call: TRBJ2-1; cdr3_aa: CASLPGQGVGEQFF
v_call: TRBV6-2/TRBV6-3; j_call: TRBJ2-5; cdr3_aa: CASSWKGASDRETQYF
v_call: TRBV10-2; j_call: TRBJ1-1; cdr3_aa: CASTPGTGQTEAFF
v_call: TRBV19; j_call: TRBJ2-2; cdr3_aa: CASGRREETGELFF
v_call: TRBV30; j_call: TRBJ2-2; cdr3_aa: CAWAGLTGELFF
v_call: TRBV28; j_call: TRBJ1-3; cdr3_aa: CASSSQGGVSGNTIYF